This TCR beta chain is drawn from a study of blood T cell repertoires in COVID-19. Sequenced by immunoSEQ multiplex PCR; TCRdb stores in-frame clones only, minus some. The sample holds roughly 300,000 clones, over 75% seen once. Cohort 3 recovery required two negative PCRs, clearance, or symptom resolution. The CDR3 sequence is 15 residues long. Germline CDR1 is SNHLY and CDR2 is FYNNEI. V trimming: 6 bases; J trimming: 0 bases; junction bases outside the gene matches: 2. Sequencing was performed on PBMCs or T cells enriched from blood (not recorded which). The sequence came from a man younger than 45 who had recovered from COVID-19. The chain joins TRBV2 to TRBJ1-1, with 12 bases fitting TRBD1. This chain's CDR3 is CASRGQGAMNTEAFF. The CDR3 bases are TGTGCCAGCAGGGGACAGGGGGCCATGAACACTGAAGCTTTCTTT.